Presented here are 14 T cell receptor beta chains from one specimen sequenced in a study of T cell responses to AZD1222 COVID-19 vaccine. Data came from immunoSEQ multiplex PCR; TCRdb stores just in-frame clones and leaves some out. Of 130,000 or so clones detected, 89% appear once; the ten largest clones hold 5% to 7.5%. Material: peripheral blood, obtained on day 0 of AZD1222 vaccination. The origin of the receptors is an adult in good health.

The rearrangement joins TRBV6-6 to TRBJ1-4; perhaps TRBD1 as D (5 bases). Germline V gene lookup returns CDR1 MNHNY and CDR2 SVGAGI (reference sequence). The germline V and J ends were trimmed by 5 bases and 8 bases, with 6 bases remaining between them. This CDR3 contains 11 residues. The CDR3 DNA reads TGTGCCAGCAGTCGGGACGAAAAACTGTTTTTT. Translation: CASSRDEKLFF.

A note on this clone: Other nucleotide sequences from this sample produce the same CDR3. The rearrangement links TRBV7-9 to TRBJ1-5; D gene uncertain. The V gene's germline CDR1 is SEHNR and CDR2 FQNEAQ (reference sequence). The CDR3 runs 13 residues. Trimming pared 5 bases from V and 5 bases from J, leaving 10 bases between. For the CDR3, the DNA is TGTGCCAGCAGCCCCGACGGGGATCAGCCCCAGCATTTT. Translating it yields CASSPDGDQPQHF.

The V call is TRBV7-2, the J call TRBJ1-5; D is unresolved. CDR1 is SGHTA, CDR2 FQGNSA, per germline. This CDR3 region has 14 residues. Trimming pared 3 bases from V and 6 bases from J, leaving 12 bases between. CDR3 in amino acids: CASSFVPKSQPQHF. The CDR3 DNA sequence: TGTGCCAGCAGCTTCGTTCCCAAAAGTCAGCCCCAGCATTTT.

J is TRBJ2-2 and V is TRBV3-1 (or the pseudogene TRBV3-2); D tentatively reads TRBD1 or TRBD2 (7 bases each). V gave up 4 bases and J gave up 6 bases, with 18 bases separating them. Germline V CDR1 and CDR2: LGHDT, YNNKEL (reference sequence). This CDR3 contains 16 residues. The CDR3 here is CASSLILRGGAGELFF. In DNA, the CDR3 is TGTGCCAGCAGCCTAATTCTCAGGGGGGGCGCCGGGGAGCTGTTTTTT.

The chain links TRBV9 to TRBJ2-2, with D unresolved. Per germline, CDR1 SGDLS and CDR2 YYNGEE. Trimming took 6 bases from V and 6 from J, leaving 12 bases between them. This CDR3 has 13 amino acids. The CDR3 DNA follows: TGTGCCAGCACGTACCAGACGGCCGGGGAGCTGTTTTTT. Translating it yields CASTYQTAGELFF.

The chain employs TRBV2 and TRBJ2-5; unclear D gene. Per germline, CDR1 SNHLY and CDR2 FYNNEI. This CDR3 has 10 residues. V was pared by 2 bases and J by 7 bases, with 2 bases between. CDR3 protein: CASSEWTQYF. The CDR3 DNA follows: TGTGCCAGCAGTGAATGGACCCAGTACTTC.

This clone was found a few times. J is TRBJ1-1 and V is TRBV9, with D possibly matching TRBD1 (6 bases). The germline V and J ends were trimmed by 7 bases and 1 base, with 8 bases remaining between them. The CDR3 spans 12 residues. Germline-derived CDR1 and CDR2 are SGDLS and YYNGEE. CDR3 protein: CASQGTNTEAFF. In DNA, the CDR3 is TGTGCCAGCCAGGGGACGAACACTGAAGCTTTCTTT.

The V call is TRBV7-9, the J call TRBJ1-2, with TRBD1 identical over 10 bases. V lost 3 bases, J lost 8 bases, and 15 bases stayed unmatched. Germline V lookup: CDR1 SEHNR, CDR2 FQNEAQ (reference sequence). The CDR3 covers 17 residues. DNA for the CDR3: TGTGCCAGCAGCTTTCGACAGGGGGCCTTGCGAAGTAACGGCTACACCTTC. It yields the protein CASSFRQGALRSNGYTF. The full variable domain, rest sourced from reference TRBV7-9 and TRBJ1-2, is DTGVSQNPRHKITKRGQNVTFRCDPISEHNRLYWYRQTLGQGPEFLTYFQNEAQLEKSRLLSDRFSAERPKGSFSTLEIQRTEQGDSAMYLCASSFRQGALRSNGYTFGSGTRLTVV.

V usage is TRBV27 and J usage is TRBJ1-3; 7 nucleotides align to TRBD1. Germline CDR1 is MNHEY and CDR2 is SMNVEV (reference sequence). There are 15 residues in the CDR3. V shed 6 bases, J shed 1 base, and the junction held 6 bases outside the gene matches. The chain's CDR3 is CASSRGEPSGNTIYF. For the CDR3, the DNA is TGTGCCAGCAGCAGGGGGGAGCCGTCTGGAAACACCATATATTTT.

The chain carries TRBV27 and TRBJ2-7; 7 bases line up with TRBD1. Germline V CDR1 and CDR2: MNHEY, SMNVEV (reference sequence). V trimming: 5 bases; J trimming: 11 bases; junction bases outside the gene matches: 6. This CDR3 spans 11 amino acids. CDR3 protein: CASSTGDREYF. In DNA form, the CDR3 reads TGTGCCAGCAGTACGGGTGACAGGGAGTACTTC.

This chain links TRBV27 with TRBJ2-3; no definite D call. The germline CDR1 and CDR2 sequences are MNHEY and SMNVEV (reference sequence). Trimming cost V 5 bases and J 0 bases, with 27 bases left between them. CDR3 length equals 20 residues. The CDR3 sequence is CASSQRIPTNTDSSTDTQYF. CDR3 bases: TGTGCCAGCAGTCAACGAATACCGACCAATACCGACTCTAGCACAGATACGCAGTATTTT.

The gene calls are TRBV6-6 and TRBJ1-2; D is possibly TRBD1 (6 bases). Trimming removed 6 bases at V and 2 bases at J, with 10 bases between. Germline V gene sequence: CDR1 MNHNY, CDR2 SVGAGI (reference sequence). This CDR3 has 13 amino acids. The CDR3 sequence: CASSKGQNYGYTF. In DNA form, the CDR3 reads TGTGCCAGCAGCAAAGGACAGAACTATGGCTACACCTTC.

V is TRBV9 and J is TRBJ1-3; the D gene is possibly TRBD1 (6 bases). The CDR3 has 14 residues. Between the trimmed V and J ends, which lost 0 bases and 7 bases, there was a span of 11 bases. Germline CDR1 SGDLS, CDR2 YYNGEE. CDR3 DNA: TGTGCCAGCAGCGTAGGGGACATCAGTAACACCATATATTTT. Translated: CASSVGDISNTIYF.

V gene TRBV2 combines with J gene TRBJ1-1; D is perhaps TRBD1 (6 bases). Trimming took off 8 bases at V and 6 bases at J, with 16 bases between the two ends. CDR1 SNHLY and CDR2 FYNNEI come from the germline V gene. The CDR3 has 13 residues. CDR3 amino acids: CASLRTAYAEAFF. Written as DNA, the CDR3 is TGTGCCAGCCTACGGACAGCTTACGCTGAAGCTTTCTTT.